This TCR beta chain was retrieved from a study of technical replicates of blood from a few donors. CDR1 and CDR2 (germline): SGDLS, YYNGEE. V lost 4 bases to trimming and J lost 7 bases; unmatched junction nucleotides: 12. This CDR3 region has 15 residues. Assay used: immunoSEQ multiplex PCR; TCRdb lists only in-frame clones, some missing. The sample shows 65,000 to 80,000 clones, 95% to 97% of them seen only once. This TCR was recovered from a human donor in good health. V is TRBV9 and J is TRBJ2-7, with 9 bases matching TRBD1. The specimen sequenced was T cells isolated from PBMCs. The CDR3 DNA follows: TGTGCCAGCAGCCCTCATCATAGGACAGGGGATGAGCAGTACTTC. This sequence encodes CASSPHHRTGDEQYF.